These T cell receptor beta chains were read from a single sample in a study of human T cells and chemical hapten exposure. TCRdb used MiXCR to reprocess the RACE reads, holding one entry per CDR3 protein. The sample yields some 96,000 distinct CDR3 sequences, roughly a quarter seen once. The sample here was whole blood, taken in connection with sensitization to the hapten diphenylcyclopropenone (DPC). The receptors originated from a middle-aged man with alopecia areata. Some clones in this sample may be carry-over from other donors' samples. Each CDR3 is given with its conserved first and last residue.

CASSGLAGGRDEQFF,TRBV4-2,TRBJ2-1
CASSRGTGTGTDTQYF,TRBV14,TRBJ2-3
CASSLVSGDNYEQYF,TRBV5-1,TRBJ2-7
CASSKEGTGGYTEAFF,TRBV21-1,TRBJ1-1
CASSLRSGRVAYEQYF,TRBV12-3/TRBV12-4,TRBJ2-7
CASSPWAEQETQYF,TRBV6-2/TRBV6-3,TRBJ2-5
CASSNRQVSGELFF,TRBV27,TRBJ2-2
CASSSWRPSSYNEQFF,TRBV6-2/TRBV6-3,TRBJ2-1
CASAAGPTYEQYF,TRBV6-2/TRBV6-3,TRBJ2-7
CASSISGITGELFF,TRBV7-2,TRBJ2-2
CASSQENRAGVERHTQYF,TRBV4-2,TRBJ2-3
CASSLVPGVNQPQHF,TRBV5-1,TRBJ1-5
CASNPLTGINPTYEQYF,TRBV28,TRBJ2-7
CAISDLSDTQYF,TRBV10-3,TRBJ2-3
CASSVGLAYNEQFF,TRBV11-2,TRBJ2-1
CSVEGTSGNNEQFF,TRBV29-1,TRBJ2-1
CSATLDRGLPHEQYF,TRBV20-1,TRBJ2-7
CASSGGASGNDEQFF,TRBV2,TRBJ2-1
CSAANSGKGTQYF,TRBV20-1,TRBJ2-5
CASRQIDRLNTEAFF,TRBV12-3/TRBV12-4,TRBJ1-1
CASGRRASTDTQYF,TRBV2,TRBJ2-3
CSAPDRATDYGYTF,TRBV20-1,TRBJ1-2
CSAPGTGNGDTQYF,TRBV20-1,TRBJ2-3
CASSQTVDLAKNIQYF,TRBV18,TRBJ2-4
CASSGSGPVVGETQYF,TRBV5-1,TRBJ2-5
CATSDSTGNTGELFF,TRBV24-1,TRBJ2-2
CASSLRQGHEQYF,TRBV3-1,TRBJ2-7
CASSRRPGLAGLETQYF,TRBV12-3/TRBV12-4,TRBJ2-5
CAISEYRELAGADTQYF,TRBV10-3,TRBJ2-3
CASSQGTWKFF,TRBV3-1,TRBJ2-1
CASSLNRGNTEAFF,TRBV7-2,TRBJ1-1
CASNDLDRNQETQYF,TRBV5-1,TRBJ2-5
CASSLDSGTEAFF,TRBV7-2,TRBJ1-1
CSARDRVRGTTYNEQFF,TRBV20-1,TRBJ2-1
CSARDLSGRIPYEQYF,TRBV20-1,TRBJ2-7